This T cell receptor beta chain was captured in a study of CD8 T cells in Susac syndrome. Germline CDR1 reads SGDLS; CDR2 reads YYNGEE. The CDR3 covers 13 residues. The V end lost 2 bases, the J end lost 0 bases, and 3 bases lay between the germline ends. Reverse transcription of roughly 0.45 to 1 ug RNA used random hexamers. The TCR beta CDR3 was amplified by immunoSEQ multiplex PCR across 54 Vbeta, 13 Jbeta. TCRdb re-called the immunoSEQ multiplex PCR reads with MiXCR, one entry per CDR3 protein. Of approximately 190,000 distinct CDR3 sequences in the sample, around 95% were seen once. This sequence joins TRBV9 and TRBJ2-1, with D unresolved. This sequence originates from a human donor with Susac syndrome. Sequencing input: CD4+ T cells from PBMCs. The DNA for the CDR3 is TGTGCCAGCAGCGTCGGCTCCTACAATGAGCAGTTCTTC. Translating gives CASSVGSYNEQFF.